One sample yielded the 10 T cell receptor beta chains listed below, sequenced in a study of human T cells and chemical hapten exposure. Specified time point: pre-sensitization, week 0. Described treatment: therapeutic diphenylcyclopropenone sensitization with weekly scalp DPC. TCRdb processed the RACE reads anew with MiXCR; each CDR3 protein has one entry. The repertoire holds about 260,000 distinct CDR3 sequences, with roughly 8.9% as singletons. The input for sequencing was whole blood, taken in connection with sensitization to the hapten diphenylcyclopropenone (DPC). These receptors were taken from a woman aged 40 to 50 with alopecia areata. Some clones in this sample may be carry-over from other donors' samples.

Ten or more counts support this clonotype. CDR3 in amino acids: CASRGSGTDTQYF. The DNA of the CDR3 is TGTGCCAGCAGGGGGAGTGGGACAGATACGCAGTATTTT. The chain is built from TRBV9 and TRBJ2-3; maybe TRBD2 (5 bases). V lost 5 bases to trimming and J lost 3 bases, with 10 bases between them. Germline lookup yields CDR1 SGDLS and CDR2 YYNGEE. The CDR3 extends over 13 amino acids.

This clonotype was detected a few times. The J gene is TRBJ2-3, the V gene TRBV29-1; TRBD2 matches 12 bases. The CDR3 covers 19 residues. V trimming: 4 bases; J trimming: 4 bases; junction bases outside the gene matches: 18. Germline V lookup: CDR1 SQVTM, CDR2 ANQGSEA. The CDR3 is CSVVLASGRAGEGADTQYF. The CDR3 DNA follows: TGCAGCGTTGTCCTTGCTAGCGGGAGGGCCGGAGAAGGCGCAGATACGCAGTATTTT.

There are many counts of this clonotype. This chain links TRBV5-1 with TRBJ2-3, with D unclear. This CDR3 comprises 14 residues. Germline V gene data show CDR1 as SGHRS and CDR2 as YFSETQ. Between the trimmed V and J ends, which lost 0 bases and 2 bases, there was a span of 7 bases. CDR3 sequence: CASSLGEITDTQYF. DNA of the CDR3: TGCGCCAGCAGCTTGGGTGAAATCACAGATACGCAGTATTTT.

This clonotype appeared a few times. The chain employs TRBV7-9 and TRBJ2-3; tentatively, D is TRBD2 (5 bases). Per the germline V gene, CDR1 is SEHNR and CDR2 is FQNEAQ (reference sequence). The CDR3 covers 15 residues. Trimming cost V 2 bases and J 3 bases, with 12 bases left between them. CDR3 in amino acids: CASSLNPGGTDTQYF. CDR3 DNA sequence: TGTGCCAGCAGCTTAAACCCCGGAGGAACAGATACGCAGTATTTT.

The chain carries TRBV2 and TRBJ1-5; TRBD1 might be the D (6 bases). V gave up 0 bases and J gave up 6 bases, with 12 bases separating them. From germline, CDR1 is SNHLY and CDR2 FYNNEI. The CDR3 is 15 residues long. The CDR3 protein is CASSEAVGAPQPQHF. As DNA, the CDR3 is TGTGCCAGCAGTGAAGCGGTGGGGGCTCCTCAGCCCCAGCATTTT.

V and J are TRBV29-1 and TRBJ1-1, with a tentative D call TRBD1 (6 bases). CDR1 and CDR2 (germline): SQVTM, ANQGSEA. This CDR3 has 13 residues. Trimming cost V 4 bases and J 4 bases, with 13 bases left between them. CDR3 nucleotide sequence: TGCAGCGTTGCCGAACAGGGCGGCACTGAAGCTTTCTTT. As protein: CSVAEQGGTEAFF.

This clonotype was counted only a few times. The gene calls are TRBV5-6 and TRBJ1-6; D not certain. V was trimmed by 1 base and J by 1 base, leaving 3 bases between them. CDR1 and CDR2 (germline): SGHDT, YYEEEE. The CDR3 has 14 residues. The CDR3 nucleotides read TGTGCCAGCAGCTTGAGGTCCTATAATTCACCCCTCCACTTT. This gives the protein CASSLRSYNSPLHF.

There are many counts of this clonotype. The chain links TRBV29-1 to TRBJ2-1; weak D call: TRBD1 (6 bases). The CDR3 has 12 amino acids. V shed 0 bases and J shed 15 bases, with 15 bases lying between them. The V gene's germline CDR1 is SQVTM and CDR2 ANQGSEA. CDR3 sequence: CSVEDLGARWFF. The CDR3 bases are TGCAGCGTTGAAGATCTGGGGGCGAGGTGGTTCTTC.

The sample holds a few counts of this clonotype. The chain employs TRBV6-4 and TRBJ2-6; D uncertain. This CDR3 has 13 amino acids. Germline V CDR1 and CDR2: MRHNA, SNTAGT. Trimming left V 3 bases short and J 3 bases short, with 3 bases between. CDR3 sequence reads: CASSEGGANVLTF. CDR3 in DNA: TGTGCCAGCAGTGAAGGTGGGGCCAACGTCCTGACTTTC.

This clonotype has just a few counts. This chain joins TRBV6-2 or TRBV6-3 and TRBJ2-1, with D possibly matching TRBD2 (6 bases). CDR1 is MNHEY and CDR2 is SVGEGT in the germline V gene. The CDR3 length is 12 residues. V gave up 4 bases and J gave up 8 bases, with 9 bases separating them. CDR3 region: CASSLSGHEQFF. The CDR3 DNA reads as TGTGCCAGCAGTTTAAGCGGGCATGAGCAGTTCTTC.